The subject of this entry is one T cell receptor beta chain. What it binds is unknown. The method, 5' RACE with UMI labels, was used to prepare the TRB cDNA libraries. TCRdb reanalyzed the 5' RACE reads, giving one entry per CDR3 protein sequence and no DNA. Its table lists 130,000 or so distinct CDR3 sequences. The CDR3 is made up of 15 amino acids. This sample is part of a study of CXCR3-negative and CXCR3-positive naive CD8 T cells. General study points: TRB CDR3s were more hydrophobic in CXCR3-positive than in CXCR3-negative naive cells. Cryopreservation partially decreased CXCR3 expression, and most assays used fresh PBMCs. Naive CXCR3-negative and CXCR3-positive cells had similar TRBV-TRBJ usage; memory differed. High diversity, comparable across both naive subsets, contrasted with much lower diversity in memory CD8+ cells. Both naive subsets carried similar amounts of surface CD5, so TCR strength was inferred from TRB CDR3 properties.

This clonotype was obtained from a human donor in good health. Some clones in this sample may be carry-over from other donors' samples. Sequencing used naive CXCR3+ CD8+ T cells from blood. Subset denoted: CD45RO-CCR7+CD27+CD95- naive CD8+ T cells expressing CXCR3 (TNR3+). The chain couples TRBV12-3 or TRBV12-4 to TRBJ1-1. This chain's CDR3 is CASSLDGTRYTEAFF.